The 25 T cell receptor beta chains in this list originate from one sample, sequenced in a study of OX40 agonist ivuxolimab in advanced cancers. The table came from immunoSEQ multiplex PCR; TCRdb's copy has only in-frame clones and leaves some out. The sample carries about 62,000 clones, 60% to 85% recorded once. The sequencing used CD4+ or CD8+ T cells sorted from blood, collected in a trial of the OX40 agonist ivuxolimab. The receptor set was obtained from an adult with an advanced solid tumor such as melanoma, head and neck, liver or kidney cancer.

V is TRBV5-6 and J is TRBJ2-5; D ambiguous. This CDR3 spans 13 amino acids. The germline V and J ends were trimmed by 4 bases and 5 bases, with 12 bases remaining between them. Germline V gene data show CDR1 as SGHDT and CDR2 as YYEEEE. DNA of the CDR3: TGTGCCAGCAGCCTCCAGTTCGGGGAGACCCAGTACTTC. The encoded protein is CASSLQFGETQYF.

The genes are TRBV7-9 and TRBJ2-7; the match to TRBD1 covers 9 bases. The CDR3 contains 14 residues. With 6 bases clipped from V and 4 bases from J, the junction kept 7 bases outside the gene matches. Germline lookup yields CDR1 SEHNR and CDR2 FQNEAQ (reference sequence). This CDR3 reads CASRSTGGDYEQYF. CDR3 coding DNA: TGTGCCAGCAGATCAACAGGGGGCGATTACGAGCAGTACTTC.

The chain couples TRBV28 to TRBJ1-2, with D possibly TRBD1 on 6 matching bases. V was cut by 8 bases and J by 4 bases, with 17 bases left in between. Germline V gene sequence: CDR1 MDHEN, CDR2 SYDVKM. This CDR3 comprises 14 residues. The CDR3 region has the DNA TGTGCCAGCCTTAAAAGGGGGGGGTTCTATGGCTACACCTTC. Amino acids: CASLKRGGFYGYTF.

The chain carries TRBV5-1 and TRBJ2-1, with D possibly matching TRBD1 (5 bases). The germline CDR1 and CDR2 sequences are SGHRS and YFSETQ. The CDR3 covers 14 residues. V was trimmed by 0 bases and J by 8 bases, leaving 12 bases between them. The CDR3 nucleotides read TGCGCCAGCAGCTTGGCTAGGGGCGCGGATGAGCAGTTCTTC. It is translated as CASSLARGADEQFF.

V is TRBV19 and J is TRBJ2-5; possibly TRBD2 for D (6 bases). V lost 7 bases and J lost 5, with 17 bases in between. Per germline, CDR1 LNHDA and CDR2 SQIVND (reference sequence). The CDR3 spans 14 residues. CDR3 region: CASKRERLTETQYF. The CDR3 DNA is TGTGCCAGTAAACGGGAGAGGCTGACGGAGACCCAGTACTTC.

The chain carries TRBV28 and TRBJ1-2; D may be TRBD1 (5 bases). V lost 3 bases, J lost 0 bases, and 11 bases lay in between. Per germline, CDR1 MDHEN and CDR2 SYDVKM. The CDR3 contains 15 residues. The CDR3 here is CASSFGGRANYGYTF. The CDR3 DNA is TGTGCCAGCAGTTTCGGGGGGAGAGCTAACTATGGCTACACCTTC.

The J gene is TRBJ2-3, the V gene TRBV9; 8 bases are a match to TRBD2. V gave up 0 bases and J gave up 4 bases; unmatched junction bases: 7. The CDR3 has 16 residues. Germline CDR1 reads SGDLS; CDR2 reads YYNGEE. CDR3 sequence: CASSVAGTSDSDTQYF. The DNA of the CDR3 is TGTGCCAGCAGCGTAGCCGGGACTAGTGATTCAGATACGCAGTATTTT.

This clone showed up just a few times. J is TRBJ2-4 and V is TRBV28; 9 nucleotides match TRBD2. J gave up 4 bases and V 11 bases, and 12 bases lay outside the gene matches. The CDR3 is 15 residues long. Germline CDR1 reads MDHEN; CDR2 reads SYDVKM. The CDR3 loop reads CAASGAGGSKNIQYF. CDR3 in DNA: TGTGCCGCCTCTGGGGCGGGGGGGTCGAAAAACATTCAGTACTTC.

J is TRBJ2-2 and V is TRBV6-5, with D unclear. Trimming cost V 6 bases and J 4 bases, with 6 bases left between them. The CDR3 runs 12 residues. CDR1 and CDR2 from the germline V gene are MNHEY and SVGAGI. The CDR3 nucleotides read TGTGCCAGCAGAACCCTCACCGGGGAGCTGTTTTTT. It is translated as CASRTLTGELFF.

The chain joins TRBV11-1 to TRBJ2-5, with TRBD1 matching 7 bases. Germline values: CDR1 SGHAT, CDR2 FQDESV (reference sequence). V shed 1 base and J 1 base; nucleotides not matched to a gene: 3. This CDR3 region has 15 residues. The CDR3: CASSLEWDSQETQYF. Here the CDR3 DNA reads TGTGCCAGCAGCTTAGAATGGGACAGCCAAGAGACCCAGTACTTC.

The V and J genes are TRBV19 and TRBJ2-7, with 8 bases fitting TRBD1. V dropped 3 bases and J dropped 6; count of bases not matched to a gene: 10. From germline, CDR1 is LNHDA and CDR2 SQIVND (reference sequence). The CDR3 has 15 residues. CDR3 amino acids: CASSMGGQGLGEQYF. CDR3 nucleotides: TGTGCCAGTAGTATGGGCGGACAGGGCCTGGGCGAGCAGTACTTC. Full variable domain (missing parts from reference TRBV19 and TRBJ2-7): DGGITQSPKYLFRKEGQNVTLSCEQNLNHDAMYWYRQDPGQGLRLIYYSQIVNDFQKGDIAEGYSVSREKKESFPLTVTSAQKNPTAFYLCASSMGGQGLGEQYFGPGTRLTVT.

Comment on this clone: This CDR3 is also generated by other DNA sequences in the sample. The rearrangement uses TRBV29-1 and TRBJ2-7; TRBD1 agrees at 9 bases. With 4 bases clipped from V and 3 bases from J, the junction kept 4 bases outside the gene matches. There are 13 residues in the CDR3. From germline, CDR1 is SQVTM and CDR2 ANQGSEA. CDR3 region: CSVVQGAIYEQYF. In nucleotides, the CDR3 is TGCAGCGTTGTACAGGGGGCAATCTACGAGCAGTACTTC.

The CDR3 region is CASSFKSGGAATQYF. In DNA, the CDR3 is TGTGCCAGCAGCTTTAAGAGCGGGGGGGCCGCTACGCAGTATTTT. The chain couples TRBV7-3 to TRBJ2-3; 10 nucleotides match TRBD2. Germline loops: CDR1 SGHTA, CDR2 FQGTGA. The V gene end was trimmed by 3 bases and the J gene end by 8 bases; junction bases not matched to a gene: 8. The CDR3 length is 15 residues.

CDR3 residues: CASSLTMDRVTSEAFF. Here the CDR3 DNA reads TGCGCCAGCAGCTTGACTATGGACAGGGTGACTTCTGAAGCTTTCTTT. The V and J genes are TRBV5-1 and TRBJ1-1; 8 bases match TRBD1. The CDR3 spans 16 residues. Germline V gene sequence: CDR1 SGHRS, CDR2 YFSETQ. Trimming removed 1 base from V and 6 bases from J; junction bases left unmatched: 11.

DNA for the CDR3: TGTGCCAGCAGCGTGCAGGCAGGGTCGCCGGAGACCCAGTACTTC. It codes for CASSVQAGSPETQYF. The chain recombines TRBV9 with TRBJ2-5; D may be TRBD1 (5 bases). CDR1 and CDR2 (germline): SGDLS, YYNGEE. V was pared by 2 bases and J by 5 bases, with 16 bases between. This CDR3 is 15 amino acids long.

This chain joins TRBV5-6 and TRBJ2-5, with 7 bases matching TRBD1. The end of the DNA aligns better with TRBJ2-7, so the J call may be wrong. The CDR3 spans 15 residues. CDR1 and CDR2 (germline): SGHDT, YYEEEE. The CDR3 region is CASSQTGAGYYEQYF. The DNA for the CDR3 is TGTGCCAGCAGCCAAACAGGGGCTGGGTACTACGAGCAGTACTTC.

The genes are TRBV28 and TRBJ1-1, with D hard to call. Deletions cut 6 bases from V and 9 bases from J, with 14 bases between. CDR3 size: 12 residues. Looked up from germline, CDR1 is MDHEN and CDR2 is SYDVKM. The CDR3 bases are TGTGCCAGCAGCCGAAGCCAGAGGCAAGCTTTCTTT. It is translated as CASSRSQRQAFF.

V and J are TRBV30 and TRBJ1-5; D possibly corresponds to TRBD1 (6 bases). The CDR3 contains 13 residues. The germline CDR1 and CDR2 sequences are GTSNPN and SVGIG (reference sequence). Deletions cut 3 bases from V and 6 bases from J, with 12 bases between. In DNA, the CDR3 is TGTGCCTGGAGCTCCGGGGGCTTTCAGCCCCAGCATTTT. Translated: CAWSSGGFQPQHF.

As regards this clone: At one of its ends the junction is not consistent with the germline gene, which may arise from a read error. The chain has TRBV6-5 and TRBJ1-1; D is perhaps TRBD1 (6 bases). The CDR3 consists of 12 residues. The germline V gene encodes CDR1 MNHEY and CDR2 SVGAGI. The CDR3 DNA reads TGTGCCAGCAGTAACTCAGGGGTTGACGCTTTCTTT. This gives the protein CASSNSGVDAFF.

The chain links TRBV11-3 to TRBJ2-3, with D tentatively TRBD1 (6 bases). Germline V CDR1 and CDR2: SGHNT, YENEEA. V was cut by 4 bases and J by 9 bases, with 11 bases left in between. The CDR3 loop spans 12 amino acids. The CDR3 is CASSSQGETQYF. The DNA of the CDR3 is TGTGCCAGCAGCTCACAGGGAGAAACGCAGTATTTT.

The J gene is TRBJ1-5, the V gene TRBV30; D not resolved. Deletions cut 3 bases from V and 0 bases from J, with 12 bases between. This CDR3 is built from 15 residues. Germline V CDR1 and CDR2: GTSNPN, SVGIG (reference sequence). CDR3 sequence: CAWRGGAGSNQPQHF. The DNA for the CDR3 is TGTGCCTGGAGGGGCGGAGCGGGTAGCAATCAGCCCCAGCATTTT.

CDR3 protein: CASSVGVVDYEQYF. CDR3 sequence (DNA): TGTGCCAGCAGCGTGGGGGTCGTTGACTACGAGCAGTACTTC. The J gene is TRBJ2-7, the V gene TRBV9; D possibly matches TRBD1 or TRBD2 (5 bases each). V was cut by 2 bases and J by 3 bases, with 12 bases left in between. The V gene's germline CDR1 is SGDLS and CDR2 YYNGEE. CDR3 length: 14 amino acids.

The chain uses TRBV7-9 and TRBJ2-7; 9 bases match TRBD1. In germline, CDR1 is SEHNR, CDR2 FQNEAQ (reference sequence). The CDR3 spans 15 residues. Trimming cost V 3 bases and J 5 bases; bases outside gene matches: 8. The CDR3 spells CASSLSGTGSHEQYF. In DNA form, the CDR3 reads TGTGCCAGCAGCTTGTCCGGGACAGGGTCCCACGAGCAGTACTTC.

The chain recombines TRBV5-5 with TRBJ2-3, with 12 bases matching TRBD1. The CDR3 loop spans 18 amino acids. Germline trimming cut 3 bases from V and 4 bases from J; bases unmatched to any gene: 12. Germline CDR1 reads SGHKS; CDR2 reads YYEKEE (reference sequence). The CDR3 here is CASSSRGTGGMWADTQYF. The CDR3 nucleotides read TGTGCCAGCAGCTCGCGGGGGACAGGGGGCATGTGGGCAGATACGCAGTATTTT. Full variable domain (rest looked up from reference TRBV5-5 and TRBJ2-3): DAGVTQSPTHLIKTRGQQVTLRCSPISGHKSVSWYQQVLGQGPQFIFQYYEKEERGRGNFPDRFSARQFPNYSSELNVNALLLGDSALYLCASSSRGTGGMWADTQYFGPGTRLTVL.

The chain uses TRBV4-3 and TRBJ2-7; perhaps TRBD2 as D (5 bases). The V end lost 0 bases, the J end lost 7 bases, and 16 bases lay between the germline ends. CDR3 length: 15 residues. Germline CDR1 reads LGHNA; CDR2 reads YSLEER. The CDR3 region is CASSQDIERVGEQYF. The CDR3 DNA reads TGCGCCAGCAGCCAAGATATAGAGAGGGTGGGAGAGCAGTACTTC.